These T cell receptor beta chains were read from a single sample in a study of cytomegalovirus exposure and HLA in healthy donors. Method: immunoSEQ multiplex PCR; TCRdb's copy keeps in-frame clones and lacks some. The sample consists of some 190,000 clones, around 80% of them appearing once. What was sequenced was PBMCs. Receptor source: a man aged 18 to 30 in good health and CMV-seronegative. The CDR3 runs from the conserved cysteine through the conserved F or W. Each record gives: CDR3 length, J gene, V gene, clone size, D gene, CDR3 DNA, CDR3 protein. A D gene is named only where the DNA matches it firmly. Some rows mark clone size as missing; the rest say once, few, many or name a class of expanded clone.

17	TRBJ2-7	TRBV28	few	.	TGTGCCAGCAGTTTCCCAGGGTTAGCGGAGAGCTCCTACGAGCAGTACTTC	CASSFPGLAESSYEQYF
16	TRBJ2-7	TRBV7-8	.	TRBD1	TGTGCCAGCAGCGGGGATACCGGGACAGACCAATACGAGCAGTACTTC	CASSGDTGTDQYEQYF
13	TRBJ2-3	TRBV28	.	TRBD2	TGTGCCAGCACCAGCGGGGGGGCAGATACGCAGTATTTT	CASTSGGADTQYF
12	TRBJ2-2	TRBV7-9	once	.	TGTGCCAGCAGCTTAGTTCCCGGGGAACTGTTTTTT	CASSLVPGELFF
15	TRBJ1-5	TRBV4-2	few	.	TGTGCCAGCAGCCAAGATTCAGGGGTCAATCAGCCCCAGCATTTT	CASSQDSGVNQPQHF
15	TRBJ1-5	TRBV30	.	.	TGTGCCTGGAGTCCAGGGGCGAGGAGCAATCAGCCCCAGCATTTT	CAWSPGARSNQPQHF
14	TRBJ1-5	TRBV30	few	TRBD1	TGTGCCTGGAGGGCTGGGACAGGGGGTTCGGCCCAGCATTTT	CAWRAGTGGSAQHF
16	TRBJ1-3	TRBV18	.	.	TGTGCCAGCTCACCACCGGGACTGTACTCTGGAAACACCATATATTTT	CASSPPGLYSGNTIYF
13	TRBJ1-1	TRBV6-6	once	.	TGTGCCAGCAGTTACGCAGTGAACACTGAAGCTTTCTTT	CASSYAVNTEAFF
17	TRBJ1-3	TRBV4-1	.	TRBD1	TGCGCCAGCAGCCAAGATGGAACAGGGGGCTCTTTGAACACCATATATTTT	CASSQDGTGGSLNTIYF
13	TRBJ2-3	TRBV6-5	once	TRBD2	TGTGCCAGCAGAGCGGGGAGCACAGATACGCAGTATTTT	CASRAGSTDTQYF
16	TRBJ2-1	TRBV29-1	.	TRBD2	TGCAGCGTTGAAGATCACCCTAGCGGGACTCACAATGAGCAGTTCTTC	CSVEDHPSGTHNEQFF
15	TRBJ2-7	TRBV6-5	.	TRBD2	TGTGCCAGCACCCTCCTAGCGGGGGGGCCGTACGAGCAGTACTTC	CASTLLAGGPYEQYF
14	TRBJ2-1	TRBV5-1	.	.	TGCGCCAGCAGCTTCGGAGGCGGGATCAATGAGCAGTTCTTC	CASSFGGGINEQFF
15	TRBJ1-4	TRBV19	.	.	TGTGCCAGTAGTATAACGAAGAGGCAGCGCGAAAAACTGTTTTTT	CASSITKRQREKLFF
15	TRBJ2-7	TRBV5-1	.	.	TGCGCCAGCAGCTTGAGGGACACCTTCTCCTACGAGCAGTACTTC	CASSLRDTFSYEQYF
13	TRBJ2-1	TRBV7-3	.	.	TGTGCCAGCAGCTTAACGCCCTATGCTGAGCAGTTCTTC	CASSLTPYAEQFF
14	TRBJ1-5	TRBV2	.	.	TGTGCCAGCAGTGAACAGGGAGGGGCTCAGCCCCAGCATTTT	CASSEQGGAQPQHF
15	TRBJ2-3	TRBV7-6	few	.	TGTGCCAGCAGCCCGGGTGGCAGGGCCGGAGATACGCAGTATTTT	CASSPGGRAGDTQYF
17	TRBJ2-1	TRBV2	.	.	TGTGCCAGCAGTAGGGAGCGGTCCCTGCCCACGCAGAATGAGCAGTTCTTC	CASSRERSLPTQNEQFF
15	TRBJ1-6	TRBV27	.	TRBD1	TGTGCCAGCAGTCCCCGGACAGGGCGTAATTCACCCCTCCACTTT	CASSPRTGRNSPLHF
12	TRBJ2-1	TRBV5-6	few	.	TGTGCCAGCAGCCCGGACTGGAATGAGCAGTTCTTC	CASSPDWNEQFF
15	TRBJ2-2	TRBV5-1	.	.	TGCGCCAGCAGCATCGGGAGCCCGAACACCGGGGAGCTGTTTTTT	CASSIGSPNTGELFF
15	TRBJ2-5	TRBV5-8	.	TRBD2	TGTGCCAGCAGCTACGGACTAGCGCGGGTTGGGGAGCAGTACTTC	CASSYGLARVGEQYF
12	TRBJ2-2	TRBV5-1	.	.	TGCGCCAGCAGCCCCGACTCCGGGGAGCTGTTTTTT	CASSPDSGELFF
14	TRBJ2-5	TRBV5-1	.	TRBD2	TGCGCCAGCAGCTTGTCGGGAGGGCCGGAGACCCAGTACTTC	CASSLSGGPETQYF
12	TRBJ2-7	TRBV6-1	.	TRBD1	TGTGCCGCGGACAGGAGCTCCTACGAGCAGTACTTC	CAADRSSYEQYF
16	TRBJ2-2	TRBV9	.	TRBD2	TGTGCCAGCAGCGTAGGGCTAGCGGGAGGGGCCGGGGAGCTGTTTTTT	CASSVGLAGGAGELFF
16	TRBJ2-3	TRBV6-5	once	TRBD2	TGTGCCAGCAGTTACTCGAATCGCGGGGGGGCGGGTACGCAGTATTTT	CASSYSNRGGAGTQYF
18	TRBJ2-7	TRBV27	few	TRBD2	TGTGCCAGCAGTCCACCCCCCATACTAGCGGGGGGCAGCTACGAGCAGTACTTC	CASSPPPILAGGSYEQYF
15	TRBJ2-1	TRBV10-2	.	.	TGCGCCAGCACGGTCGTTGTGGGGGCTGGCAATGAGCAGTTCTTC	CASTVVVGAGNEQFF
14	TRBJ1-2	TRBV9	.	.	TGTGCCAGCAGCGTAGTGGACGGGAACTATGGCTATACCTTC	CASSVVDGNYGYTF
16	TRBJ2-2	TRBV6-6	.	TRBD1	TGTGCCAGCAGACTCCCGGGACAGGGAAACACCGGGGGGCTGTTTTTT	CASRLPGQGNTGGLFF
16	TRBJ1-2	TRBV2	.	TRBD1	TGTGCCACCCCGGGACAGGTCCCCTCTTTCTTCTATGGCTACACCTTC	CATPGQVPSFFYGYTF
16	TRBJ2-2	TRBV25-1	once	.	TGTGCCAGCAGTGAGAAGAGCGGACTGGACACCGGGGAGCTGTTTTTT	CASSEKSGLDTGELFF
15	TRBJ2-1	TRBV15	.	TRBD2	TGTGCCACCAGCAGAGTAGCGGGAGGGCCGAATGAGCAGTTCTTC	CATSRVAGGPNEQFF
15	TRBJ2-7	TRBV11-2	.	.	TGTGCCAGCAGCTTTAATGAGGGTTTATCCTACGAGCAGTACTTC	CASSFNEGLSYEQYF
15	TRBJ2-1	TRBV14	.	TRBD1	TGTGCCAGCAGTCCGACCGGGACAGGGCGGGATGAGCAGTTCTTC	CASSPTGTGRDEQFF
16	TRBJ2-7	TRBV7-9	.	.	TGTGCCAGCAGCTCGAAGCCCCAGGGTCCCGTCTACGAGCAGTACTTC	CASSSKPQGPVYEQYF
14	TRBJ1-6	TRBV5-4	.	.	TGTGCCAGCAGCCAAAGAGGGAGTAATTCACCCCTCCACTTT	CASSQRGSNSPLHF
17	TRBJ2-6	TRBV30	.	.	TGTGCCTGGAGCCCACTAAGAGGGCCCGGAGGGGCCAACGTCCTGACTTTC	CAWSPLRGPGGANVLTF
14	TRBJ1-2	TRBV11-2	.	.	TGTGCCAGCAGCTGGACAGAAACTTCATATGGCTACACCTTC	CASSWTETSYGYTF
14	TRBJ1-4	TRBV9	.	TRBD1	TGTGCCAGCAGCGCCGACAGGGTTAATGAAAAACTGTTTTTT	CASSADRVNEKLFF
13	TRBJ1-5	TRBV28	few	.	TGTGCCAGCAGTCCGAGGAGCAATCAGCCCCAGCATTTT	CASSPRSNQPQHF
12	TRBJ1-1	TRBV28	once	.	TGTGCCAGCAGGGCAGGGGTCCCTGAAGCTTTCTTT	CASRAGVPEAFF
13	TRBJ1-1	TRBV7-3	few	.	TGTGCCAGCAGCCTTGTCCACGGGGCTGAAGCTTTCTTT	CASSLVHGAEAFF
14	TRBJ2-7	TRBV7-2	.	TRBD2	TGTGCCAGCAGCGCTAGCGGGGGGGCCTACGAGCAGTACTTC	CASSASGGAYEQYF
13	TRBJ2-1	TRBV4-2	.	.	TGTGCCAGCAGCCAAAGGGGGGGGGATGAGCAGTTCTTC	CASSQRGGDEQFF
14	TRBJ2-2	TRBV2	few	.	TGTGCCAGCAAGCCCCCGGCGGACACCGGGGAGCTGTTTTTT	CASKPPADTGELFF
15	TRBJ1-5	TRBV30	.	.	TGTGCCTGGAGTGGGGGACAAATAAGCAATCAGCCCCAGCATTTT	CAWSGGQISNQPQHF
16	TRBJ1-2	TRBV29-1	.	.	TGCAGCGTTGAAGGGGCGGGGGGCAGGTTTAACTATGGCTACACCTTC	CSVEGAGGRFNYGYTF
14	TRBJ1-1	TRBV5-1	.	TRBD1	TGCGCCAGCAGCTTGGCCGGGACAGGGGCTGAAGCTTTCTTT	CASSLAGTGAEAFF
13	TRBJ1-2	TRBV29-1	.	TRBD1	TGCAGCGTGGGGACAGGGATTTCCTATGGCTACACCTTC	CSVGTGISYGYTF
14	TRBJ1-1	TRBV11-2	.	.	TGTGCCAGCAGCAGGGGGATCTGGAGCACTGAAGCTTTCTTT	CASSRGIWSTEAFF